The clone carrying this T cell receptor beta chain was found many times. The data derive from a study of response to subunit inactivated influenza vaccine. TCRdb re-called the RT-PCR reads with MiXCR, one entry per CDR3 protein. The data contain around 650,000 distinct CDR3 sequences, 15% to 18% of them singletons. The CDR3 sequence is 19 residues long. After removal of 4 bases from V and 3 bases from J, the junction contained 20 bases not matched to a gene. Per the germline V gene, CDR1 is SGHTA and CDR2 is FQGNSA. The TCR comes from a man aged 45-65 years who received an inactivated influenza vaccine. This material consisted of PBMCs from blood, taken roughly 12 days after vaccination. The V and J genes are TRBV7-2 and TRBJ2-7, with 8 bases that match TRBD2. CDR3 nucleotide sequence: TGTGCCAGCAGCTCGCACCGTGGGACGGCCGGGACTAGTCTCTACGAGCAGTACTTC. Protein product: CASSSHRGTAGTSLYEQYF.